Following are 8 T cell receptor beta chains from one sample sequenced in a study of T cells in localized non-small cell lung cancer. Method: immunoSEQ multiplex PCR; TCRdb's copy keeps in-frame clones and lacks some. Here the sample spans 90,000 to 95,000 clones, 87% being singletons. The sequencing here drew on peripheral blood, taken before any cancer treatment. Source of these receptors: a man aged 40 to 75 with stage I squamous cell lung carcinoma.

The chain joins TRBV5-4 to TRBJ2-3; D might be TRBD1 (6 bases). The CDR3 runs 16 residues. Germline values: CDR1 SGHNT, CDR2 YYREEE (reference sequence). The ends were cut back, 0 bases at V and 4 bases at J, with 15 bases in the middle. The CDR3 region has the DNA TGTGCCAGCAGCTTGGCAGGGGCGCGGGCACCAGATACGCAGTATTTT. Translation gives CASSLAGARAPDTQYF.

With respect to this clone: The same CDR3 also results from other DNA sequences found in this sample. The rearrangement joins TRBV6-5 to TRBJ1-3, with 7 bases matching TRBD1. This CDR3 is built from 14 residues. Per germline, CDR1 MNHEY and CDR2 SVGAGI. V lost 6 bases to trimming and J lost 0 bases; unmatched junction nucleotides: 2. CDR3 coding DNA: TGTGCCAGCAGCCGACAGGGCTCTGGAAACACCATATATTTT. Encoded protein: CASSRQGSGNTIYF.

V and J are TRBV4-2 and TRBJ2-1; D gene uncertain. Per the germline V gene, CDR1 is LGHNA and CDR2 is YNFKEQ. The CDR3 sequence is 17 residues long. Trimming shortened V by 3 bases and J by 0 bases, and 15 bases separated the two germline ends. The CDR3 here is CASSHPPKGSSYNEQFF. CDR3 nucleotide sequence: TGTGCCAGCAGCCACCCACCCAAAGGTTCCTCCTACAATGAGCAGTTCTTC.

In this sample, this clone turned up once. This rearrangement joins TRBV11-2 to TRBJ2-7; tentatively, D is TRBD2 (6 bases). CDR3 length: 15 amino acids. Trimming shortened V by 0 bases and J by 6 bases, and 15 bases separated the two germline ends. Germline-derived CDR1 and CDR2 are SGHAT and FQNNGV. The CDR3, as DNA: TGTGCCAGCAGCTTAGATCGACTAGGAGGTGCCGAGCAGTACTTC. This sequence encodes CASSLDRLGGAEQYF.

This rearrangement joins TRBV12-5 to TRBJ1-1; TRBD1 is a possible D gene (6 bases). V was trimmed by 7 bases and J by 4 bases, leaving 13 bases between them. The V gene's germline CDR1 is LGHNT and CDR2 FRNRAP. CDR3 length: 13 amino acids. This CDR3 reads CASASQGGTEAFF. The CDR3 bases are TGTGCTAGTGCCTCACAGGGTGGCACTGAAGCTTTCTTT.

The rearrangement links TRBV7-2 to TRBJ2-1; D perhaps matches TRBD2 (5 bases). Trimming removed 4 bases from V and 0 bases from J, with 13 bases in between. The CDR3 runs to 16 residues. The germline gives CDR1 SGHTA, CDR2 FQGNSA. The CDR3 DNA reads as TGTGCCAGCAGCTCTAGCCCCTCGAGCTCCTACAATGAGCAGTTCTTC. Its protein product is CASSSSPSSSYNEQFF.

This sequence joins TRBV4-1 and TRBJ2-1, with 7 nucleotides matching TRBD2. Germline V CDR1 and CDR2: MGHRA, YSYEKL. Trimming at V came to 5 bases and at J to 9 bases, leaving 7 bases not matched to a gene. This CDR3 contains 13 residues. The CDR3 loop reads CASSFLGGPEQFF. The CDR3 coding sequence is TGCGCCAGCAGCTTTCTGGGAGGGCCTGAGCAGTTCTTC.

The V gene is TRBV27, the J gene TRBJ2-3, with TRBD1 matching 7 bases. Trimming cost V 6 bases and J 2 bases; bases outside gene matches: 8. This CDR3 contains 15 residues. CDR1 and CDR2 (germline): MNHEY, SMNVEV (reference sequence). The CDR3 is CASRLQGLPTDTQYF. The CDR3 DNA follows: TGTGCCAGCAGATTACAGGGGCTCCCCACAGATACGCAGTATTTT.